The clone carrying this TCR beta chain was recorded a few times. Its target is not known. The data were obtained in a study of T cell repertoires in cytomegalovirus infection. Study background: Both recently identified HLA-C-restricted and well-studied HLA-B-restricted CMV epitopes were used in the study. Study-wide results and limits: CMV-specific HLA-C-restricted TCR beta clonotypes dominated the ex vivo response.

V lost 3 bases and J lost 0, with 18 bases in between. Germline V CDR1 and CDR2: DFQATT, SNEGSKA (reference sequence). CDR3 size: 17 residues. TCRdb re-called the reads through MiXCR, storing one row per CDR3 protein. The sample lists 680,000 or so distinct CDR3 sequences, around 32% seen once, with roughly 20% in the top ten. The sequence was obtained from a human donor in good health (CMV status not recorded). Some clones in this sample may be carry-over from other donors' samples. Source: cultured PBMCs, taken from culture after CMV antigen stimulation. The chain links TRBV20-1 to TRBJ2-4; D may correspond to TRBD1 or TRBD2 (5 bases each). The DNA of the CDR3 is TGCAGTGCTAGTGTTTTCGGGTTGGGGGTAGCCAAAAACATTCAGTACTTC. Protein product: CSASVFGLGVAKNIQYF.